This T cell receptor beta chain comes out of a study of blood T cell repertoires in COVID-19. On the study more broadly: Sites across the United States, Italy and Spain contributed samples from acute and convalescent COVID-19.

Trimming took off 7 bases at V and 6 bases at J, with 12 bases between the two ends. The CDR3 loop spans 13 amino acids. Per germline, CDR1 SNHLY and CDR2 FYNNEI. The data were produced by immunoSEQ multiplex PCR, yet TCRdb's version contains in-frame clones alone and is incomplete. The sample consists of 150,000 to 200,000 clones, about 86% of them appearing once. This receptor was identified in a man aged 50 to 60 with active or convalescent COVID-19. The gene calls are TRBV2 and TRBJ2-2; perhaps TRBD1 as D (5 bases). The sample taken for sequencing was peripheral blood. This chain's CDR3 is CASKQDGSGELFF. Written as DNA, the CDR3 is TGTGCCAGCAAACAGGACGGGTCCGGGGAGCTGTTTTTT.